The 22 T cell receptor beta chains below come from one sample, sequenced in a study of T cells in Graves' hyperthyroidism and ophthalmopathy. What was amplified from RNA transcripts were TCR beta CDR3 regions. In the first-round RT-PCR of the TCR CDR3, the HTBI primer set was used. Each CDR3 protein gets one entry after TCRdb re-called the multiplex PCR reads with MiXCR. The sample lists around 610,000 distinct CDR3 sequences; over 12% were seen once. Sequences were obtained from blood. Receptor source: a woman aged 40 to 50 with Graves' ophthalmopathy.

In this sample, this clonotype turned up many times. The CDR3 coding sequence is TGTGCCAGCACTGGACAGGGGGGGCCCTACGAGCAGTACTTC. This codes for CASTGQGGPYEQYF. The V gene is TRBV6-2 or TRBV6-3, the J gene TRBJ2-7, with 10 bases identical to TRBD1. The J segment lost 2 bases and the V segment lost 7 bases, leaving 5 bases of the junction unmatched. Looked up from germline, CDR1 is MNHEY and CDR2 is SVGEGT. The CDR3 is made up of 14 amino acids.

This clonotype was recorded many times. The chain combines TRBV29-1 with TRBJ1-5; possibly TRBD1 for D (5 bases). This CDR3 contains 13 residues. Trimming pared 7 bases from V and 7 bases from J, leaving 17 bases between. Per the germline V gene, CDR1 is SQVTM and CDR2 is ANQGSEA. As DNA, the CDR3 is TGCAGCGCCGCACTCCAGGGAGGGCAGCCCCAGCATTTT. Its protein product is CSAALQGGQPQHF. The full variable domain, with the rest looked up from reference TRBV29-1 and TRBJ1-5, is SAVISQKPSRDICQRGTSLTIQCQVDSQVTMMFWYRQQPGQSLTLIATANQGSEATYESGFVIDKFPISRPNLTFSTLTVSNMSPEDSSIYLCSAALQGGQPQHFGDGTRLSIL.

This clonotype was seen at least ten times. The rearrangement uses TRBV12-3 or TRBV12-4 and TRBJ2-7; 11 nucleotides align to TRBD2. The CDR3 is 15 amino acids. V shed 8 bases, J shed 4 bases, and the junction held 10 bases outside the gene matches. CDR3 sequence reads: CASGYTSGRIYEQYF. CDR3 coding DNA: TGTGCCAGCGGCTATACTAGCGGGAGAATATACGAGCAGTACTTC.

This clonotype was seen only a few times. V usage is TRBV20-1 and J usage is TRBJ2-2; 8 bases line up with TRBD2. The CDR3 loop spans 15 amino acids. The V gene end was trimmed by 6 bases and the J gene end by 1 base; junction bases not matched to a gene: 7. Germline CDR1 and CDR2: DFQATT and SNEGSKA (reference sequence). The CDR3 loop is CSAPGGGKNTGELFF. The CDR3 DNA reads as TGCAGTGCCCCGGGGGGGGGAAAGAACACCGGGGAGCTGTTTTTT.

This clonotype was detected many times. This chain links TRBV15 with TRBJ2-5; TRBD1 might be the D (6 bases). Trimming left V 4 bases short and J 7 bases short, with 19 bases between. The CDR3 is 15 residues long. CDR1 is LNHNV and CDR2 is YYDKDF in the germline V gene (reference sequence). The CDR3 spells CATSTRSQGRVTQYF. DNA for the CDR3: TGTGCCACCAGCACTCGATCACAGGGTCGCGTGACCCAGTACTTC. Supplemented by reference TRBV15 and TRBJ2-5, the full variable domain reads DAMVIQNPRYQVTQFGKPVTLSCSQTLNHNVMYWYQQKSSQAPKLLFHYYDKDFNNEADTPDNFQSRRPNTSFCFLDIRSPGLGDTAMYLCATSTRSQGRVTQYFGPGTRLLVL.

This clonotype was recorded many times. The V call is TRBV24-1, the J call TRBJ1-1; D is uncertain. The CDR3 extends over 14 amino acids. The V end lost 7 bases, the J end lost 0 bases, and 11 bases lay between the germline ends. The germline gives CDR1 KGHDR, CDR2 SFDVKD. CDR3: CATSDGSVNTEAFF. DNA for the CDR3: TGTGCCACCAGCGACGGTTCTGTGAACACTGAAGCTTTCTTT.

There are many counts of this clonotype. This rearrangement joins TRBV13 to TRBJ1-3; D possibly corresponds to TRBD1 (6 bases). The germline V gene has CDR1 PRHDT and CDR2 FYEKMQ (reference sequence). This CDR3 region has 14 residues. Trimming took 4 bases from V and 8 from J, leaving 15 bases between them. The CDR3 bases are TGTGCCAGCAGCTCGGAGGGGGGGCGGCACACCATATATTTT. Residues: CASSSEGGRHTIYF. The full variable domain, in which reference TRBV13 and TRBJ1-3 provide the parts outside the CDR3, is AAGVIQSPRHLIKEKRETATLKCYPIPRHDTVYWYQQGPGQDPQFLISFYEKMQSDKGSIPDRFSAQQFSDYHSELNMSSLELGDSALYFCASSSEGGRHTIYFGEGSWLTVV.

This clonotype was seen ten or more times. This chain uses TRBV30 with TRBJ2-5, with D possibly TRBD1 on 6 matching bases. Trimming removed 2 bases at V and 0 bases at J, with 10 bases between. Germline CDR1 is GTSNPN and CDR2 is SVGIG (reference sequence). The CDR3 loop spans 14 amino acids. The CDR3 DNA sequence: TGTGCCTGGAGTAGGGGGACCAACCAAGAGACCCAGTACTTC. This encodes CAWSRGTNQETQYF.

This clonotype occurred many times. This chain joins TRBV24-1 and TRBJ1-5, with D uncertain. Between the trimmed V and J ends, which lost 10 bases and 0 bases, there was a span of 9 bases. Per the germline V gene, CDR1 is KGHDR and CDR2 is SFDVKD. The CDR3 totals 13 residues. CDR3 DNA: TGTGCCACGCAGCAGTATAGCAATCAGCCCCAGCATTTT. This sequence encodes CATQQYSNQPQHF.

At least ten counts were recorded for this clonotype. This chain joins TRBV28 and TRBJ2-5; D remains unclear. The CDR3 sequence is 15 residues long. The germline CDR1 and CDR2 sequences are MDHEN and SYDVKM. V was pared by 2 bases and J by 5 bases, with 15 bases between. The CDR3 region has the DNA TGTGCCAGCAGTTTAATCTCGCCGGTCGGTGAGACCCAGTACTTC. Its translation is CASSLISPVGETQYF.

J is TRBJ2-5 and V is TRBV11-1, with a weak D call TRBD1 (6 bases). Deletions cut 5 bases from V and 4 bases from J, with 14 bases between. Germline values: CDR1 SGHAT, CDR2 FQDESV (reference sequence). The CDR3 has 14 residues. The CDR3 spells CASSPGTFGETQYF. CDR3 in DNA: TGTGCCAGCAGCCCCGGGACATTTGGAGAGACCCAGTACTTC.

This clonotype was counted at least ten times. This chain connects TRBV6-1 to TRBJ2-5; maybe TRBD2 (7 bases). Per the germline V gene, CDR1 is MNHNS and CDR2 is SASEGT. There are 14 residues in the CDR3. V dropped 7 bases and J dropped 5 bases, with 17 bases sitting between them. CDR3 in amino acids: CASTPRGAAETQYF. The CDR3 nucleotides are TGTGCCAGCACGCCCCGGGGGGCTGCCGAGACCCAGTACTTC.

This clonotype was found many times. The chain has TRBV28 and TRBJ2-5; unclear D gene. The V gene's germline CDR1 is MDHEN and CDR2 SYDVKM. With 5 bases removed from V and 2 bases from J, the gap between germline ends came to 12 bases. The CDR3 has 14 amino acids. The CDR3 bases are TGTGCCAGCAGTAAACCATGGCAGCAAGAGACCCAGTACTTC. Translating gives CASSKPWQQETQYF.

Many counts were recorded for this clonotype. This chain links TRBV19 with TRBJ1-1; 9 bases map to TRBD1. The CDR3 totals 13 residues. CDR1 and CDR2 from the germline V gene are LNHDA and SQIVND (reference sequence). J was trimmed by 2 bases and V by 10 bases; bases with no gene match: 5. Here the CDR3 reads CATRDRVNTEAFF. In nucleotides, the CDR3 is TGTGCCACTAGGGACAGGGTTAACACTGAAGCTTTCTTT.

This clonotype was detected ten times or more. The V and J genes are TRBV5-1 and TRBJ2-5; D not resolved. This CDR3 has 14 amino acids. The V gene lost 4 bases and the J gene lost 1 base, with 11 bases spanning the gap. The germline gives CDR1 SGHRS, CDR2 YFSETQ. As DNA, the CDR3 is TGCGCCAGCAGCGTCCCCGGCCTCCAAGAGACCCAGTACTTC. This gives the protein CASSVPGLQETQYF.

This clonotype turned up a few times. This chain joins TRBV6-5 and TRBJ1-2; D is unclear. CDR1 and CDR2 from the germline V gene are MNHEY and SVGAGI. V gave up 5 bases and J gave up 7 bases, with 14 bases separating them. This CDR3 has 13 residues. Here the CDR3 reads CASSPQPPIGYTF. The DNA of the CDR3 is TGTGCCAGCAGTCCACAACCCCCAATTGGCTACACCTTC.

This clonotype turned up a few times. The chain combines TRBV12-3 or TRBV12-4 with TRBJ1-2; perhaps TRBD1 as D (5 bases). The CDR3 has 11 residues. V shed 3 bases and J shed 8 bases, with 7 bases lying between them. The CDR3 DNA follows: TGTGCCAGCAGTTTGAACAGGGGCTACACCTTC. Encoded protein: CASSLNRGYTF.

This clonotype was recorded a few times. The genes are TRBV29-1 and TRBJ2-2, with 10 nucleotides matching TRBD2. V shed 6 bases and J 5 bases; nucleotides not matched to a gene: 9. This CDR3 has 15 residues. Germline V gene lookup returns CDR1 SQVTM and CDR2 ANQGSEA. This chain's CDR3 is CSVIRTSGNTGELFF. DNA of the CDR3: TGCAGCGTGATCCGGACTAGCGGAAATACCGGGGAGCTGTTTTTT.

This clonotype has ten or more counts. The gene calls are TRBV6-5 and TRBJ1-1, with unresolved D. Germline-derived CDR1 and CDR2 are MNHEY and SVGAGI. With 2 bases removed from V and 1 base from J, the gap between germline ends came to 5 bases. The CDR3 totals 13 residues. The CDR3 spells CASSYVANTEAFF. The CDR3 DNA is TGTGCCAGCAGTTACGTTGCGAACACTGAAGCTTTCTTT.

The table lists this clonotype with many counts. The chain has TRBV7-2 and TRBJ1-2, with D possibly TRBD1 on 5 matching bases. Trimming took 0 bases from V and 8 from J, leaving 13 bases between them. Germline CDR1 reads SGHTA; CDR2 reads FQGNSA. The length of the CDR3 is 14 residues. The CDR3 sequence: CASSLAAGQIGYTF. The CDR3 nucleotides are TGTGCCAGCAGCTTAGCCGCAGGGCAGATCGGCTACACCTTC. Together with reference TRBV7-2 and TRBJ1-2, the CDR3 gives the full variable domain: GAGVSQSPSNKVTEKGKDVELRCDPISGHTALYWYRQSLGQGLEFLIYFQGNSAPDKSGLPSDRFSAERTGGSVSTLTIQRTQQEDSAVYLCASSLAAGQIGYTFGSGTRLTVV.

There are many counts of this clonotype. This sequence joins TRBV9 and TRBJ1-2; D is unresolved. V lost 0 bases to trimming and J lost 2 bases, with 14 bases between them. Germline assignment: CDR1 SGDLS and CDR2 YYNGEE. This CDR3 contains 16 residues. The DNA for the CDR3 is TGTGCCAGCAGCGTAGGTGTCTTGGGCGGAAACTATGGCTACACCTTC. Translating it yields CASSVGVLGGNYGYTF.

In the case of this clonotype: Possible read error: a much larger clone is one base away. The chain employs TRBV28 and TRBJ2-2; a weak D match, TRBD1 (6 bases). Germline V gene sequence: CDR1 MDHEN, CDR2 SYDVKM. This CDR3 has 15 amino acids. The CDR3 DNA sequence: TGTGCCAGAAGTTTACGACAGGTGTTAGCCGGGGAGCTGTTTTTT. This codes for CARSLRQVLAGELFF.